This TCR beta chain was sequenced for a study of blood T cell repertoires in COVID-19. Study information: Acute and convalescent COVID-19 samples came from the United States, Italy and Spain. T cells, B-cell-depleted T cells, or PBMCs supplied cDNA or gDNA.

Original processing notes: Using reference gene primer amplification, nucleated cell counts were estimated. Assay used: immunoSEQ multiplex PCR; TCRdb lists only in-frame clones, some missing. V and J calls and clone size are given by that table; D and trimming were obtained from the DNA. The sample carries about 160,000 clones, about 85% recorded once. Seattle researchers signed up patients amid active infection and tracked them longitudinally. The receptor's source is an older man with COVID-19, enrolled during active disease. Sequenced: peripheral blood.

The CDR3 DNA follows: TGTGCCAGCGGTGGACAGGCCCAAGAGACCCAGTACTTC. This sequence encodes CASGGQAQETQYF. The genes are TRBV11-2 and TRBJ2-5, with TRBD1 matching 7 bases. This CDR3 contains 13 residues. V trimming: 8 bases; J trimming: 1 base; junction bases outside the gene matches: 4. Germline V lookup: CDR1 SGHAT, CDR2 FQNNGV.